The 8 T cell receptor beta chains given below trace back to one sample, sequenced in a study of shared clonotypes between healthy human individuals. Produced via immunoSEQ multiplex PCR; TCRdb's table is partial and in-frame only. The repertoire holds about 2.3 million clones, 90% to 95% seen once, with under 0.45% in the top ten. Sequencing input: naive CD4+ T cells from PBMCs. Subset specified: CD45RA+ positively selected. The receptor source for this set is a man between 18 and 29 years old in good health. Some clones in this sample may be carry-over from other donors' samples.

The CDR3 nucleotides read TGTGCCAGCTCACCACTTACAGAAACTCACTATGGCTACACCTTC. Residues: CASSPLTETHYGYTF. This chain uses TRBV18 with TRBJ1-2; D not resolved. The CDR3 consists of 15 residues. Germline V gene lookup returns CDR1 KGHSH and CDR2 LQKENI. Trimming stripped 1 base from V and 3 bases from J, with 12 bases between.

The genes are TRBV15 and TRBJ1-3; D uncertain. The CDR3 runs to 17 residues. Germline-derived CDR1 and CDR2 are LNHNV and YYDKDF (reference sequence). The V end was cut by 4 bases, the J end by 0 bases, with 16 bases between. The CDR3: CATSTLGEVPSGNTIYF. The CDR3 nucleotides are TGTGCCACCAGCACCTTAGGTGAAGTGCCCTCTGGAAACACCATATATTTT.

The V call is TRBV5-6, the J call TRBJ2-7, with D hard to call. The length of the CDR3 is 15 residues. Germline CDR1 SGHDT, CDR2 YYEEEE. V was cut by 3 bases and J by 2 bases, with 15 bases left in between. CDR3: CASSSIYNPPYEQYF. CDR3 DNA: TGTGCCAGCAGCTCCATATACAACCCCCCCTACGAGCAGTACTTC.

The chain has TRBV7-2 and TRBJ2-3; D is uncertain. This CDR3 region has 14 residues. Germline loops: CDR1 SGHTA, CDR2 FQGNSA. V was shortened by 5 bases and J by 4 bases, with 13 bases between the two germline ends. In DNA form, the CDR3 reads TGTGCCAGCAGCCTAGTGGTTCAGGCAGATACGCAGTATTTT. As protein: CASSLVVQADTQYF.

The J gene is TRBJ2-5, the V gene TRBV5-1, with D perhaps TRBD2 (6 bases). Germline V lookup: CDR1 SGHRS, CDR2 YFSETQ. The CDR3 is made up of 15 amino acids. V was cut by 4 bases and J by 1 base, with 14 bases left in between. For the CDR3, the DNA is TGCGCCAGCAGCCCCGCACCGGGACTCCAAGAGACCCAGTACTTC. Its protein product is CASSPAPGLQETQYF.

This chain joins TRBV18 and TRBJ2-7; 12 bases map to TRBD2. The J segment lost 4 bases and the V segment lost 3 bases, leaving 4 bases of the junction unmatched. The CDR3 runs 15 residues. Per the germline V gene, CDR1 is KGHSH and CDR2 is LQKENI. This CDR3 reads CASSPTSGSAYEQYF. In nucleotides, the CDR3 is TGTGCCAGCTCACCGACTAGCGGGAGTGCGTACGAGCAGTACTTC.

The chain joins TRBV29-1 to TRBJ2-7; 9 bases fit TRBD2. The CDR3 is made up of 15 amino acids. Germline loops: CDR1 SQVTM, CDR2 ANQGSEA. Trimming took 6 bases from V and 7 from J; bases not matched to a gene: 16. This chain's CDR3 is CSVGAGTSYPTEQYF. In nucleotides, the CDR3 is TGCAGCGTCGGGGCCGGGACTAGCTATCCAACGGAGCAGTACTTC.

The V call is TRBV6-5, the J call TRBJ1-4; no definite D call. The CDR3 extends over 16 amino acids. V was clipped by 0 bases and J by 0 bases, with 8 bases between them. The germline V gene has CDR1 MNHEY and CDR2 SVGAGI. As DNA, the CDR3 is TGTGCCAGCAGTTACTCGTACGGAACAACTAATGAAAAACTGTTTTTT. Translation: CASSYSYGTTNEKLFF.